The next 25 T cell receptor beta chains were all read from a single sample in a study of identical twins. MiXCR was run by TCRdb on the 5' RACE reads, yielding one entry per CDR3 protein. The table lists 520,000 or so distinct CDR3 sequences, 22% of them singletons. The sample was also linked to a second study, of T cells expressing NK-cell markers.

Specimen: CD4+ T cells sorted from blood. These receptors originate from a woman younger than 35 in good health.

This clonotype was counted ten times or more. The V call is TRBV12-3 or TRBV12-4, the J call TRBJ1-5; D not resolved. The length of the CDR3 is 14 residues. Trimming shortened V by 5 bases and J by 2 bases, and 10 bases separated the two germline ends. CDR3 region: CASSRGLGNQPQHF. The CDR3 DNA reads as TGTGCCAGCAGTCGGGGTCTCGGCAATCAGCCCCAGCATTTT.

This clonotype showed up just a few times. This sequence joins TRBV12-3 or TRBV12-4 and TRBJ1-2, with D uncertain. The CDR3 is made up of 11 amino acids. V lost 4 bases, J lost 8 bases, and 8 bases lay in between. CDR3 sequence (DNA): TGTGCCAGCAGTTACCGGGCGGGCTACACCTTC. It codes for CASSYRAGYTF.

This clonotype occurred a few times. The gene calls are TRBV7-8 and TRBJ2-7, with D uncertain. The V gene's germline CDR1 is SGHVS and CDR2 FQNEAQ. The CDR3 is 12 amino acids. Between the trimmed V and J ends, which lost 3 bases and 6 bases, there was a span of 9 bases. This CDR3 is CASSFRSGEQYF. DNA of the CDR3: TGTGCCAGCAGCTTCCGATCGGGCGAGCAGTACTTC.

Turning to this clonotype: One end of the junction varies from germline; a read error may be responsible. The gene calls are TRBV2 and TRBJ1-4; no clear D gene. The CDR3 consists of 11 residues. In germline, CDR1 is SNHLY, CDR2 FYNNEI. The CDR3 DNA follows: TGTGCCAGCGAACAGTCGGGAAAACATGTTTTT. Translated, it gives CASEQSGKHVF.

The chain links TRBV5-4 to TRBJ1-1, with no clear D. The germline V gene encodes CDR1 SGHNT and CDR2 YYREEE (reference sequence). This CDR3 has 16 residues. V was cut by 4 bases and J by 0 bases, with 16 bases left in between. The CDR3 sequence: CASSPGSGGMNTEAFF. CDR3 DNA sequence: TGTGCCAGCAGCCCGGGGAGCGGCGGAATGAACACTGAAGCTTTCTTT.

This clonotype has at least ten counts. The V and J genes are TRBV12-3 or TRBV12-4 and TRBJ2-1; D uncertain. This CDR3 has 13 residues. Between the trimmed V and J ends, which lost 3 bases and 10 bases, there was a span of 13 bases. The CDR3 region has the DNA TGTGCCAGCAGTTTGCATCGAGACGGGGAGCAGTTCTTC. This encodes CASSLHRDGEQFF.

This clonotype has just a few counts. The CDR3 coding sequence is TGTGCCAGCAGCGCACAGGGAGGTAACGAGCAGTACTTC. This encodes CASSAQGGNEQYF. V and J are TRBV7-9 and TRBJ2-7; D is tentatively TRBD1 or TRBD2 (6 bases each). The V gene's germline CDR1 is SEHNR and CDR2 FQNEAQ (reference sequence). The CDR3 spans 13 residues. V gave up 5 bases and J gave up 5 bases, with 13 bases separating them.

The chain links TRBV20-1 to TRBJ1-1; D may be TRBD1 (6 bases). The germline V gene has CDR1 DFQATT and CDR2 SNEGSKA (reference sequence). Between the trimmed V and J ends, which lost 1 base and 1 base, there was a span of 16 bases. CDR3 length: 16 amino acids. CDR3 nucleotide sequence: TGCAGTGCTAGAGGCTGGGGGGCAGCCAAGAACACTGAAGCTTTCTTT. It specifies CSARGWGAAKNTEAFF.

V is TRBV12-3 or TRBV12-4 and J is TRBJ2-7, with a weak D call TRBD1 (6 bases). Deletions cut 6 bases from V and 2 bases from J, with 11 bases between. The CDR3 runs to 13 residues. The chain's CDR3 is CASRQGSAYEQYF. For the CDR3, the DNA is TGTGCCAGCAGACAGGGTTCGGCCTACGAGCAGTACTTC.

The sample holds a few counts of this clonotype. The J gene is TRBJ2-1, the V gene TRBV5-1; 8 nucleotides match TRBD2. V lost 0 bases, J lost 4 bases, and 3 bases stayed unmatched. This CDR3 has 15 residues. CDR1 is SGHRS and CDR2 is YFSETQ in the germline V gene. The CDR3 loop is CASSLGTSKYNEQFF. The DNA of the CDR3 is TGCGCCAGCAGCTTGGGGACTAGCAAATACAATGAGCAGTTCTTC.

This clonotype was counted only a few times. The rearrangement joins TRBV20-1 to TRBJ2-1; D not resolved. V dropped 2 bases and J dropped 8 bases, with 7 bases sitting between them. This CDR3 has 11 amino acids. The V gene's germline CDR1 is DFQATT and CDR2 SNEGSKA (reference sequence). The CDR3 reads CSARPFHEQFF. The DNA for the CDR3 is TGCAGTGCTAGACCTTTCCATGAGCAGTTCTTC.

The chain combines TRBV5-1 with TRBJ1-1, with a tentative D call TRBD1 (5 bases). The CDR3 sequence is 13 residues long. Germline CDR1 and CDR2: SGHRS and YFSETQ. Between the trimmed V and J ends, which lost 2 bases and 13 bases, there was a span of 18 bases. The CDR3 protein is CASSLVQGGGDFF. DNA of the CDR3: TGCGCCAGCAGCTTAGTGCAGGGCGGCGGGGATTTCTTT.

The chain links TRBV4-3 to TRBJ2-3, with 7 bases fitting TRBD2. This CDR3 comprises 14 residues. V lost 0 bases and J lost 10; bases outside the gene matches: 7. The germline CDR1 and CDR2 sequences are LGHNA and YSLEER. As DNA, the CDR3 is TGCGCCAGCAGCCAAGAGGGGTCGCGGGAGTCGCAGTATTTT. This translates into CASSQEGSRESQYF.

This chain links TRBV27 with TRBJ2-1; 8 bases fit TRBD2. Germline values: CDR1 MNHEY, CDR2 SMNVEV (reference sequence). The CDR3 is 15 amino acids. V trimming: 8 bases; J trimming: 4 bases; junction bases outside the gene matches: 10. CDR3 residues: CASGKLAAGYNEQFF. CDR3 nucleotide sequence: TGTGCCAGCGGCAAACTAGCGGCGGGATACAATGAGCAGTTCTTC.

This clonotype occurred a few times. The rearrangement links TRBV5-1 to TRBJ2-3; 9 nucleotides line up with TRBD2. The length of the CDR3 is 17 residues. The germline gives CDR1 SGHRS, CDR2 YFSETQ. V was clipped by 0 bases and J by 2 bases; unmatched bases: 7. CDR3 coding DNA: TGCGCCAGCAGCTTGGGGGCGACTAGCGGATCCACAGATACGCAGTATTTT. Translation: CASSLGATSGSTDTQYF.

Only a few counts were recorded for this clonotype. V gene TRBV3-1 combines with J gene TRBJ1-2; D might be TRBD1 (5 bases). The CDR3 has 17 residues. From germline, CDR1 is LGHDT and CDR2 YNNKEL (reference sequence). Trimming cost V 0 bases and J 7 bases, with 21 bases left between them. DNA for the CDR3: TGTGCCAGCAGCCAAGATCTTGGCGGCCCCAGGGTCGGTGGCTACACCTTC. Translating gives CASSQDLGGPRVGGYTF.

The chain couples TRBV14 to TRBJ1-2; the D is unclear. The V gene lost 0 bases and the J gene lost 8 bases, with 16 bases spanning the gap. Germline V gene lookup returns CDR1 SGHDN and CDR2 FVKESK. CDR3 length: 15 residues. The CDR3 DNA follows: TGTGCCAGCAGCCAAGATCATATTATCTTAGCGGGCTACACCTTC. As protein: CASSQDHIILAGYTF.

This clonotype was found a few times. The V and J genes are TRBV7-2 and TRBJ2-1, with D unclear. Per the germline V gene, CDR1 is SGHTA and CDR2 is FQGNSA. This CDR3 spans 14 amino acids. V was pared by 1 base and J by 6 bases, with 10 bases between. CDR3 loop: CASSLGGSTNEQFF. The CDR3 DNA sequence: TGTGCCAGCAGCTTAGGGGGTTCCACCAATGAGCAGTTCTTC.

This chain links TRBV20-1 with TRBJ2-7; D not certain. CDR3 length equals 11 residues. The V end was cut by 1 base, the J end by 7 bases, with 8 bases between. Per germline, CDR1 DFQATT and CDR2 SNEGSKA (reference sequence). The CDR3 DNA reads as TGCAGTGCTAGAGCTGACAAAGAGCAGTACTTC. It codes for CSARADKEQYF.

J is TRBJ1-5 and V is TRBV6-1; no reliable D call. Trimming shortened V by 2 bases and J by 6 bases, and 8 bases separated the two germline ends. This CDR3 comprises 13 residues. The germline gives CDR1 MNHNS, CDR2 SASEGT. This CDR3 reads CASSESRSQPQHF. The CDR3 DNA sequence: TGTGCCAGCAGTGAATCCAGATCTCAGCCCCAGCATTTT.

This clonotype was seen a handful of times. The V call is TRBV2, the J call TRBJ1-2; 9 positions match TRBD1. The CDR3 totals 13 residues. The trim removed 9 bases at V and 6 bases at J, leaving 8 bases unmatched. CDR1 SNHLY and CDR2 FYNNEI come from the germline V gene. The CDR3 sequence is CARGTGPSNGYTF. DNA of the CDR3: TGTGCCAGGGGGACAGGGCCCTCGAATGGCTACACCTTC.

This clonotype was seen more than once but under ten times. The rearrangement uses TRBV15 and TRBJ1-3, with unresolved D. This CDR3 region has 14 residues. V gave up 4 bases and J gave up 2 bases, with 9 bases separating them. Germline CDR1 and CDR2: LNHNV and YYDKDF (reference sequence). CDR3 protein: CATSKPGAGNTIYF. The CDR3 DNA reads TGTGCCACCAGCAAACCCGGAGCTGGAAACACCATATATTTT.

This chain links TRBV29-1 with TRBJ1-1; 7 bases agree with TRBD1. Germline V lookup: CDR1 SQVTM, CDR2 ANQGSEA. The CDR3 contains 12 residues. J gave up 7 bases and V 2 bases, and 4 bases lay outside the gene matches. In nucleotides, the CDR3 is TGCAGCGTTGAATGGCAGGGGGGTGAAGCTTTCTTT. As protein: CSVEWQGGEAFF.

The rearrangement links TRBV12-3 or TRBV12-4 to TRBJ1-1, with 10 bases lining up with TRBD1. V was pared by 6 bases and J by 3 bases, with 4 bases of the junction left unmatched. CDR3 size: 14 residues. The CDR3 DNA reads TGTGCCAGCAGCTTGACAGGGGGCTACACTGAAGCTTTCTTT. Protein sequence: CASSLTGGYTEAFF.

The table lists this clonotype with many counts. The rearrangement joins TRBV6-6 to TRBJ2-7; no firm D call. The length of the CDR3 is 11 residues. CDR1 and CDR2 from the germline V gene are MNHNY and SVGAGI (reference sequence). Trimming took off 6 bases at V and 3 bases at J, with 6 bases between the two ends. Written as DNA, the CDR3 is TGTGCCAGCAGCTACCTCTACGAGCAGTACTTC. It translates to CASSYLYEQYF.